The T cell receptor (beta chain) under discussion was sequenced for a study of blood T cells in healthy people across ages. PCR was performed a second time for about 6 to 12 cycles using a sample-barcoded 5' primer and a J-beta primer mix. TCRdb used MiXCR to reprocess the 5' RACE reads, holding one entry per CDR3 protein. The top ten clones hold less than 5% of a sample with 1.4 million or so distinct CDR3 sequences, approximately 43% of them seen once. The CDR3 is 16 residues long. CDR1 and CDR2 from the germline V gene are DFQATT and SNEGSKA (reference sequence). Losses at the gene ends were 1 base for V and 1 base for J; bases not matched to a gene: 7. This clonotype showed up just a few times.

Sequenced material: blood. The chain uses TRBV20-1 and TRBJ2-1; 7 nucleotides line up with TRBD2. The sequence was collected from a woman between 18 and 30 years old in good health. The CDR3 region is CSARGGGGESYNEQFF. The DNA of the CDR3 is TGCAGTGCTAGAGGTGGCGGGGGTGAATCCTACAATGAGCAGTTCTTC.